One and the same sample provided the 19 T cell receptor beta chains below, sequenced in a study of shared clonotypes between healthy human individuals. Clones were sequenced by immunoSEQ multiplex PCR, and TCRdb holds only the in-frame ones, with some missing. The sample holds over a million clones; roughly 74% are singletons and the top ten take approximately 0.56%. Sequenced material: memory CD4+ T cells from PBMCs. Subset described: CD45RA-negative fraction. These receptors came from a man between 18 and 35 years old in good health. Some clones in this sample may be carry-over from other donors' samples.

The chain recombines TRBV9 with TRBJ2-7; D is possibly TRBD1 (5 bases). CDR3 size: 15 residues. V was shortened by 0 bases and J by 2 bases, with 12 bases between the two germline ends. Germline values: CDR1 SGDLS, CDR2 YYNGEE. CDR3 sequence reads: CASSVAWAGTYEQYF. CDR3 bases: TGTGCCAGCAGCGTAGCTTGGGCAGGGACCTACGAGCAGTACTTC.

CDR3: CASPFLQLTGSDYGYTF. Written as DNA, the CDR3 is TGCGCCAGCCCGTTCCTTCAATTAACAGGGAGTGACTATGGCTACACCTTC. The chain carries TRBV5-1 and TRBJ1-2; D is perhaps TRBD1 (6 bases). Germline V CDR1 and CDR2: SGHRS, YFSETQ. V was pared by 7 bases and J by 3 bases, with 25 bases between. The CDR3 length is 17 residues.

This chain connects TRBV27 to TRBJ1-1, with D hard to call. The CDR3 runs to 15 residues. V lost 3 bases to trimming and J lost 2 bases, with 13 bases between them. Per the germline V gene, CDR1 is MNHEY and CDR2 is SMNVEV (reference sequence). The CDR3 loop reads CASSFSRARNTEAFF. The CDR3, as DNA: TGTGCCAGCAGTTTTTCTCGGGCCCGTAACACTGAAGCTTTCTTT.

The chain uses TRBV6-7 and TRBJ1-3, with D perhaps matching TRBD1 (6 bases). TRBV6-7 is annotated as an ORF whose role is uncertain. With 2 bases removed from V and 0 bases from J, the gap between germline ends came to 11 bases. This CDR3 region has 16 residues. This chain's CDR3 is CASSYRGFYSGNTIYF. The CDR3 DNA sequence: TGTGCCAGCAGTTACAGGGGGTTCTACTCTGGAAACACCATATATTTT.

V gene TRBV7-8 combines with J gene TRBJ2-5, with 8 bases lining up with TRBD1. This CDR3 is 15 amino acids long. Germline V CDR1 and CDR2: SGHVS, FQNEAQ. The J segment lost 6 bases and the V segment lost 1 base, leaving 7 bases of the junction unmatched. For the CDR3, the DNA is TGTGCCAGCAGCTTAGACCCAGGGGGCGCACAGACCCAGTACTTC. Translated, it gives CASSLDPGGAQTQYF.

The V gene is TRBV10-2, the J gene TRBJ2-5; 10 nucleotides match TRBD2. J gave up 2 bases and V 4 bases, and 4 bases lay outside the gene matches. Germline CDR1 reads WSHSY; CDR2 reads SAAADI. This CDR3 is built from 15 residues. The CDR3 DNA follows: TGCGCCAGCAGTGGACTAGCGGGTGGACAAGAGACCCAGTACTTC. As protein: CASSGLAGGQETQYF.

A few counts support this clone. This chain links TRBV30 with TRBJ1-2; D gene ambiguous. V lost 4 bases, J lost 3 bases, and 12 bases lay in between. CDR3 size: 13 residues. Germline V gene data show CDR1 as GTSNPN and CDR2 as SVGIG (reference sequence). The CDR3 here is CAWTIGSHYGYTF. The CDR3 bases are TGTGCCTGGACAATTGGGTCTCACTATGGCTACACCTTC. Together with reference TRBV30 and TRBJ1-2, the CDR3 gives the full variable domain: SQTIHQWPATLVQPVGSPLSLECTVEGTSNPNLYWYRQAAGRGLQLLFYSVGIGQISSEVPQNLSASRPQDRQFILSSKKLLLSDSGFYLCAWTIGSHYGYTFGSGTRLTVV.

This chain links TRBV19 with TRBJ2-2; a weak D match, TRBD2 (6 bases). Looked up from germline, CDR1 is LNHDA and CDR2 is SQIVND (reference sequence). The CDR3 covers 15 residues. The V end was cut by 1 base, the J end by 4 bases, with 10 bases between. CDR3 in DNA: TGTGCCAGTAGTATAGGCGGGACTCGCACCGGGGAGCTGTTTTTT. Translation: CASSIGGTRTGELFF.

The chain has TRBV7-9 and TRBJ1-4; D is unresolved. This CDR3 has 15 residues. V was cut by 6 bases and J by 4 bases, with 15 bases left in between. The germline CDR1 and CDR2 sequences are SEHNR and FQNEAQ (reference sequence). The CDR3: CASSPGLGINEKLFF. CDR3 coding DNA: TGTGCCAGCAGTCCCGGACTGGGGATTAATGAAAAACTGTTTTTT. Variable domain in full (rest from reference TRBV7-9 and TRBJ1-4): DTGVSQNPRHKITKRGQNVTFRCDPISEHNRLYWYRQTLGQGPEFLTYFQNEAQLEKSRLLSDRFSAERPKGSFSTLEIQRTEQGDSAMYLCASSPGLGINEKLFFGSGTQLSVL.

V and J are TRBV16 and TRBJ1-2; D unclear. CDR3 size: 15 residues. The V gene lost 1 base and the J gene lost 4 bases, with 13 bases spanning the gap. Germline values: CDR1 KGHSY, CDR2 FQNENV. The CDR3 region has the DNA TGTGCCAGCAGCCAATTTAGGGAGGCTCCCTATGGCTACACCTTC. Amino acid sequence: CASSQFREAPYGYTF.

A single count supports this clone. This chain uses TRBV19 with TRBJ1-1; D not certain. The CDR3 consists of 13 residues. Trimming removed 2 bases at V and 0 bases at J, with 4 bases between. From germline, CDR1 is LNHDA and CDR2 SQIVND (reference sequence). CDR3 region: CASSIMVNTEAFF. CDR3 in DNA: TGTGCCAGTAGTATAATGGTGAACACTGAAGCTTTCTTT.

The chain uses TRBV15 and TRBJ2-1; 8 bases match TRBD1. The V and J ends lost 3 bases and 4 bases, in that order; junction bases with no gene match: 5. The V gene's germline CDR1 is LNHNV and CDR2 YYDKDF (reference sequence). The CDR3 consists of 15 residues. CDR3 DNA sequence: TGTGCCACCAGCAGCGACAGGGGCACTTACAATGAGCAGTTCTTC. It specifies CATSSDRGTYNEQFF. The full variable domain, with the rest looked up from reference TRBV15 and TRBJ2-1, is DAMVIQNPRYQVTQFGKPVTLSCSQTLNHNVMYWYQQKSSQAPKLLFHYYDKDFNNEADTPDNFQSRRPNTSFCFLDIRSPGLGDTAMYLCATSSDRGTYNEQFFGPGTRLTVL.

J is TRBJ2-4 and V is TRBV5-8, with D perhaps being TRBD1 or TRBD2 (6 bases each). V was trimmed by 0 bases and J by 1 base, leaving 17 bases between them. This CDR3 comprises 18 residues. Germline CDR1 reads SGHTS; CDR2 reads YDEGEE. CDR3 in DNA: TGTGCCAGCAGCTTGGAGGGGGGCGGTTCGAGGGCCAAAAACATTCAGTACTTC. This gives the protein CASSLEGGGSRAKNIQYF.

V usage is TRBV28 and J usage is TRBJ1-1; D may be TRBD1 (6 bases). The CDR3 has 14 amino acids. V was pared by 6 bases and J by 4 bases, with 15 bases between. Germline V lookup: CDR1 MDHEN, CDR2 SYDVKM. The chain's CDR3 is CASRHRVSVTEAFF. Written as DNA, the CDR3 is TGTGCCAGCAGACACAGGGTTTCGGTCACTGAAGCTTTCTTT.

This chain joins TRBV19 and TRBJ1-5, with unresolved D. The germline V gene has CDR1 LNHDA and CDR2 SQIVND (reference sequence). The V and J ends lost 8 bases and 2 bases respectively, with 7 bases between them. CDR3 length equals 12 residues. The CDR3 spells CASVQGNQPQHF. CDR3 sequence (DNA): TGTGCCAGTGTCCAGGGCAATCAGCCCCAGCATTTT.

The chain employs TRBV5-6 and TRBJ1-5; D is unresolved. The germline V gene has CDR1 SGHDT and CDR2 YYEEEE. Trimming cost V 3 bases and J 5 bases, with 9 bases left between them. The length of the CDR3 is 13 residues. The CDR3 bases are TGTGCCAGCAGCTATGGCCCGGATCAGCCCCAGCATTTT. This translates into CASSYGPDQPQHF.

CDR3: CAWRVGGLAPNTGELFF. CDR3 coding DNA: TGTGCCTGGAGGGTAGGGGGACTAGCCCCGAACACCGGGGAGCTGTTTTTT. The V call is TRBV30, the J call TRBJ2-2; 9 nucleotides agree with TRBD2. Per germline, CDR1 GTSNPN and CDR2 SVGIG (reference sequence). This CDR3 has 17 amino acids. V lost 3 bases and J lost 0; bases outside the gene matches: 8.

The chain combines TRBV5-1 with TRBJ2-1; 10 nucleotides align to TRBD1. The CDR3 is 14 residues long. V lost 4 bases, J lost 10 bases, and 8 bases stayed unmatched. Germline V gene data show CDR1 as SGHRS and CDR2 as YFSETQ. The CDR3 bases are TGCGCCAGCAGCACGGGACAGGGGATACCCGAGCAGTTCTTC. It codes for CASSTGQGIPEQFF.

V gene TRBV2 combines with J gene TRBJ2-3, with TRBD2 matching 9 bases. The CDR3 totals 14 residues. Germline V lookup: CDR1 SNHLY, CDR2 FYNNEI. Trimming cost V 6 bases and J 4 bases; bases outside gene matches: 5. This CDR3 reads CASSRVAGADTQYF. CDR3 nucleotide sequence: TGTGCCAGCAGCCGGGTAGCGGGAGCAGATACGCAGTATTTT.